This T cell receptor beta chain emerged from a study of OX40 agonist ivuxolimab in advanced cancers. The overall study: At 0.01 to 10 mg/kg, ivuxolimab was administered intravenously to patients every 2 weeks.

Only in-frame clones appear in the TCRdb table, and some are missing; sequencing was by immunoSEQ multiplex PCR. The top ten clones hold 6.2% of a sample with 60,000 to 90,000 clones, about nine tenths of them seen once. Individuals having autoimmune disease history or systemic immunosuppression were not enrolled. Overall study findings and caveats: Undetermined was the antigen specificity of the expanded peripheral T cells. Averaging showed that CD8+ T cells had more expanded clones than CD4+ did.

Note on this clone: No antigen is known for it.

This specimen consisted of CD4+ or CD8+ T cells sorted from blood, obtained in a trial of the OX40 agonist ivuxolimab. The clonotype was recovered from an adult with an advanced solid tumor such as melanoma, head and neck, liver or kidney cancer.

The DNA of the CDR3 is TGTGCCAGCAATTGGGGGCAGCGGGAGCAGCCCCAGCATTTT. Translating gives CASNWGQREQPQHF. The V and J genes are TRBV19 and TRBJ1-5; possible D gene TRBD1, 6 bases. The germline V and J ends were trimmed by 9 bases and 7 bases, with 19 bases remaining between them. The CDR3 covers 14 residues. Germline CDR1 is LNHDA and CDR2 is SQIVND (reference sequence).